This TCR beta chain was found in a study of siplizumab effects on memory and regulatory T cells. The length of the CDR3 is 14 residues. The V end lost 1 base, the J end lost 7 bases, and 11 bases lay between the germline ends. CDR1 and CDR2 (germline): MNHNS, SASEGT. Sequenced unstimulated subsets in a few donor pairs: CD4+ naive, CD4+ memory, CD8+ naive, CD8+ effector memory, CD8+ TEMRA. General study findings and limits: A small minority of alloreactive clones were mapped to unstimulated subsets. Among sequences traceable to unstimulated CD4+ memory cells, alloreactive ones were significantly reduced by siplizumab.

Measured with immunoSEQ multiplex PCR; TCRdb has only the in-frame clones, and not every one. The table records under 7,500 clones, under 80% of them present only once. A few counts support this clone. The antigen remains undetermined. The sequenced sample consisted of effector memory CD8+ T cells sorted from blood. Subset of the sample: unstimulated CD8+ effector memory T cells. The chain joins TRBV6-1 to TRBJ1-5; no clear D. The clonotype originates from a human donor in good health. The CDR3 reads CASSEGPEGQPQHF. The CDR3 region has the DNA TGTGCCAGCAGTGAAGGACCCGAAGGGCAGCCCCAGCATTTT.